These 27 T cell receptor beta chains were all obtained from the same sample, sequenced in a study of shared clonotypes between healthy human individuals. Only in-frame clones appear in the TCRdb table, and some are missing; sequencing was by immunoSEQ multiplex PCR. The sample holds roughly 2.2 million clones, around 92% seen once. Sequenced sample: naive CD4+ T cells from PBMCs. Subset: CD45RA+ positively selected. All receptors derive from a man in his late teens or twenties in good health. Some clones in this sample may be carry-over from other donors' samples.

The CDR3 protein is CASSRGSAGTSSYEQYF. As DNA, the CDR3 is TGCGCCAGCAGCCGGGGAAGCGCGGGTACGTCCTCCTACGAGCAGTACTTC. The chain joins TRBV5-1 to TRBJ2-7, with D possibly being TRBD2 (5 bases). The CDR3 extends over 17 amino acids. CDR1 is SGHRS and CDR2 is YFSETQ in the germline V gene. The V and J ends lost 4 bases and 0 bases respectively, with 20 bases between them.

The chain uses TRBV28 and TRBJ2-2, with D tentatively TRBD2 (6 bases). Germline V gene data show CDR1 as MDHEN and CDR2 as SYDVKM. V dropped 7 bases and J dropped 6 bases, with 12 bases sitting between them. The CDR3 loop spans 13 amino acids. CDR3: CASKLGGSGELFF. The CDR3 coding sequence is TGTGCCAGCAAGCTGGGGGGATCCGGGGAGCTGTTTTTT.

This clone was observed a single time. The chain recombines TRBV30 with TRBJ1-6; D may be TRBD1 (5 bases). The CDR3 runs to 13 residues. Germline CDR1 reads GTSNPN; CDR2 reads SVGIG (reference sequence). With 2 bases removed from V and 10 bases from J, the gap between germline ends came to 12 bases. CDR3 nucleotide sequence: TGTGCCTGGAGTCTTCAGGGTGACTCACCCCTCCACTTT. It specifies CAWSLQGDSPLHF.

This clone was detected only once. The J gene is TRBJ2-1, the V gene TRBV4-1, with 9 nucleotides matching TRBD2. The CDR3 loop spans 17 amino acids. CDR1 and CDR2 from the germline V gene are MGHRA and YSYEKL. V lost 1 base and J lost 4; bases outside the gene matches: 8. The CDR3 region has the DNA TGCGCCAGCAGCCAAGTCGTTGCTAGCGGGGCTTACAATGAGCAGTTCTTC. Its translation is CASSQVVASGAYNEQFF.

The chain combines TRBV2 with TRBJ2-5; tentative D call: TRBD1 (5 bases). The CDR3 has 13 residues. Germline-derived CDR1 and CDR2 are SNHLY and FYNNEI. Between the trimmed V and J ends, which lost 9 bases and 2 bases, there was a span of 13 bases. The CDR3 sequence: CASCTTEQETQYF. The CDR3 DNA reads TGTGCCAGTTGTACGACAGAGCAAGAGACCCAGTACTTC.

V is TRBV5-4 and J is TRBJ2-3; 8 bases agree with TRBD2. Germline V gene data show CDR1 as SGHNT and CDR2 as YYREEE (reference sequence). V trimming: 4 bases; J trimming: 4 bases; junction bases outside the gene matches: 14. The CDR3 extends over 17 amino acids. CDR3 protein: CASSPAKLTGGADTQYF. Here the CDR3 DNA reads TGTGCCAGCAGCCCGGCGAAGTTGACGGGAGGGGCAGATACGCAGTATTTT.

This sequence joins TRBV7-9 and TRBJ2-3; the D is unclear. The CDR3 is 17 amino acids. Trimming removed 1 base from V and 4 bases from J, with 18 bases in between. Germline CDR1 reads SEHNR; CDR2 reads FQNEAQ (reference sequence). This CDR3 reads CASSLVLGRDFADTQYF. The CDR3 nucleotides are TGTGCCAGCAGCTTAGTTCTAGGGCGCGATTTCGCAGATACGCAGTATTTT.

The CDR3 nucleotides read TGTGCCAGCAGCTTTTGGGGTTCTGGGCAGTACTTC. Translation gives CASSFWGSGQYF. The chain carries TRBV7-8 and TRBJ2-7; D call uncertain. The CDR3 is 12 residues long. V shed 3 bases and J shed 9 bases, with 12 bases lying between them. The germline gives CDR1 SGHVS, CDR2 FQNEAQ.

The chain combines TRBV11-2 with TRBJ2-1; TRBD2 matches at 7 bases. The V and J ends lost 5 bases and 8 bases, in that order; junction bases with no gene match: 15. This CDR3 is 16 amino acids long. The germline gives CDR1 SGHAT, CDR2 FQNNGV. The CDR3 nucleotides are TGTGCCAGCAGCCCATTGGGGGGGGAGTGGGCTCATGAGCAGTTCTTC. Amino acids: CASSPLGGEWAHEQFF.

The J gene is TRBJ2-7, the V gene TRBV7-3, with D perhaps TRBD1 or TRBD2 (5 bases each). The CDR3 covers 14 residues. The germline V gene has CDR1 SGHTA and CDR2 FQGTGA. V dropped 5 bases and J dropped 0 bases, with 11 bases sitting between them. The CDR3 DNA is TGTGCCAGCAGCCGGGACCGAAGCTCCTACGAGCAGTACTTC. This encodes CASSRDRSSYEQYF.

This clone was counted between two and nine times. This sample also contains other DNA sequences that code for the same CDR3. This sequence joins TRBV4-2 and TRBJ1-4; D is unclear. The germline V and J ends were trimmed by 0 bases and 8 bases, with 4 bases remaining between them. Germline V gene lookup returns CDR1 LGHNA and CDR2 YNFKEQ. This CDR3 region has 12 residues. The CDR3 reads CASSQDREKLFF. The DNA for the CDR3 is TGTGCCAGCAGCCAAGATCGGGAAAAACTGTTTTTT.

This chain joins TRBV19 and TRBJ2-1; the match to TRBD2 covers 10 bases. The CDR3 covers 15 residues. J was trimmed by 0 bases and V by 10 bases; bases with no gene match: 6. Per germline, CDR1 LNHDA and CDR2 SQIVND (reference sequence). The CDR3 bases are TGTGCCACTCGGACTAGCGGAGGCTCCTACAATGAGCAGTTCTTC. This sequence encodes CATRTSGGSYNEQFF.

The genes are TRBV28 and TRBJ1-5; D uncertain. The CDR3 totals 13 residues. Germline V gene sequence: CDR1 MDHEN, CDR2 SYDVKM. Trimming stripped 2 bases from V and 7 bases from J, with 9 bases between. The CDR3 here is CASSLMEGQPQHF. In nucleotides, the CDR3 is TGTGCCAGCAGTTTAATGGAAGGGCAGCCCCAGCATTTT. Variable domain in full (rest from reference TRBV28 and TRBJ1-5): DVKVTQSSRYLVKRTGEKVFLECVQDMDHENMFWYRQDPGLGLRLIYFSYDVKMKEKGDIPEGYSVSREKKERFSLILESASTNQTSMYLCASSLMEGQPQHFGDGTRLSIL.

The chain employs TRBV6-6 and TRBJ2-5; tentatively, D is TRBD1 (5 bases). Trimming pared 2 bases from V and 2 bases from J, leaving 6 bases between. The germline V gene encodes CDR1 MNHNY and CDR2 SVGAGI (reference sequence). The CDR3 extends over 13 amino acids. In nucleotides, the CDR3 is TGTGCCAGCAGTTACGGGGCTCAAGAGACCCAGTACTTC. Translated: CASSYGAQETQYF.

The V call is TRBV6-1, the J call TRBJ1-1; no reliable D call. The CDR3 sequence is 15 residues long. Germline loops: CDR1 MNHNS, CDR2 SASEGT. V lost 3 bases and J lost 5, with 16 bases in between. CDR3 in DNA: TGTGCCAGCAGTGATCAGGAGAGGGTTTATACTGAAGCTTTCTTT. This gives the protein CASSDQERVYTEAFF.

This clone was recorded once. This sequence joins TRBV30 and TRBJ1-3, with 9 bases that match TRBD1. CDR1 and CDR2 (germline): GTSNPN, SVGIG (reference sequence). The CDR3 sequence is 18 residues long. J gave up 12 bases and V 3 bases, and 24 bases lay outside the gene matches. For the CDR3, the DNA is TGTGCCTGGAGCGGGACAGGGACGACACAGGCGCCGGCCCCACTCATATATTTT. This encodes CAWSGTGTTQAPAPLIYF. The full variable domain, rest sourced from reference TRBV30 and TRBJ1-3, is SQTIHQWPATLVQPVGSPLSLECTVEGTSNPNLYWYRQAAGRGLQLLFYSVGIGQISSEVPQNLSASRPQDRQFILSSKKLLLSDSGFYLCAWSGTGTTQAPAPLIYFGEGSWLTVV.

This clone occurred once. The V and J genes are TRBV5-1 and TRBJ1-1, with D perhaps TRBD1 (5 bases). Between the trimmed V and J ends, which lost 1 base and 4 bases, there was a span of 11 bases. The CDR3 totals 14 residues. Germline V lookup: CDR1 SGHRS, CDR2 YFSETQ. CDR3 DNA sequence: TGCGCCAGCAGCTTGAAGGGGTTGTTCACTGAAGCTTTCTTT. It encodes CASSLKGLFTEAFF.

V usage is TRBV30 and J usage is TRBJ2-3, with D hard to call. Between the trimmed V and J ends, which lost 3 bases and 2 bases, there was a span of 9 bases. CDR1 GTSNPN and CDR2 SVGIG come from the germline V gene (reference sequence). This CDR3 is built from 13 residues. The CDR3 sequence is CAWSAMVTDTQYF. The CDR3 DNA reads TGTGCCTGGAGCGCAATGGTCACAGATACGCAGTATTTT.

The chain employs TRBV30 and TRBJ1-1; the match to TRBD1 covers 7 bases. The CDR3 sequence is 13 residues long. CDR1 and CDR2 from the germline V gene are GTSNPN and SVGIG (reference sequence). V shed 4 bases and J 1 base; nucleotides not matched to a gene: 3. In DNA, the CDR3 is TGTGCCTGGAACAGGGGAGGGAACACTGAAGCTTTCTTT. Translation: CAWNRGGNTEAFF.

The chain joins TRBV6-6 to TRBJ2-7, with a tentative D call TRBD2 (6 bases). CDR1 MNHNY and CDR2 SVGAGI come from the germline V gene (reference sequence). This CDR3 contains 15 residues. The V and J ends lost 0 bases and 7 bases respectively, with 16 bases between them. DNA for the CDR3: TGTGCCAGCAGTTACTCCGGGAGCCTCCTGGGGGAGCAGTACTTC. The encoded protein is CASSYSGSLLGEQYF.

This rearrangement joins TRBV2 to TRBJ1-5; D is unclear. In germline, CDR1 is SNHLY, CDR2 FYNNEI. The germline V and J ends were trimmed by 4 bases and 0 bases, with 10 bases remaining between them. This CDR3 contains 15 residues. DNA for the CDR3: TGTGCCAGCAGTGGGCAGTCCCATAGCAATCAGCCCCAGCATTTT. Protein: CASSGQSHSNQPQHF.

CDR3 bases: TGTGCCATCAGTGAGCCCCTAGCGGGAGCTTCAGATACGCAGTATTTT. Residues: CAISEPLAGASDTQYF. The chain combines TRBV10-3 with TRBJ2-3; 10 nucleotides line up with TRBD2. V lost 2 bases and J lost 4; bases outside the gene matches: 6. The CDR3 has 16 amino acids. Germline CDR1 ENHRY, CDR2 SYGVKD.

The V gene is TRBV6-5, the J gene TRBJ1-2; no clear D. This CDR3 is 12 amino acids long. The V gene's germline CDR1 is MNHEY and CDR2 SVGAGI. Trimming took off 10 bases at V and 7 bases at J, with 16 bases between the two ends. The CDR3 coding sequence is TGTGCCACCAACGGGGTGGGGTTTGGCTACACCTTC. Its protein product is CATNGVGFGYTF.

This clone has a handful of counts. The chain carries TRBV7-2 and TRBJ1-2; D is ambiguous. Per the germline V gene, CDR1 is SGHTA and CDR2 is FQGNSA. This CDR3 is 14 amino acids long. V shed 1 base and J shed 8 bases, with 14 bases lying between them. This CDR3 reads CASSLVLPASGYTF. The CDR3 region has the DNA TGTGCCAGCAGCTTAGTCTTGCCCGCCTCCGGCTACACCTTC.

This clone showed up just a few times. The DNA of the CDR3 is TGTGCCAGCAGTTTACAGGGAAATAACTATGGCTACACCTTC. Protein: CASSLQGNNYGYTF. J is TRBJ1-2 and V is TRBV28; D might be TRBD1 (5 bases). CDR3 length: 14 amino acids. Germline V gene data show CDR1 as MDHEN and CDR2 as SYDVKM. V lost 2 bases and J lost 1, with 8 bases in between.

The gene calls are TRBV7-9 and TRBJ2-7; possibly TRBD1 or TRBD2 for D (5 bases each). This CDR3 contains 14 residues. CDR1 and CDR2 (germline): SEHNR, FQNEAQ (reference sequence). V dropped 3 bases and J dropped 5 bases, with 14 bases sitting between them. DNA of the CDR3: TGTGCCAGCAGCTTCCAGAGGGGTGGGGACGAGCAGTACTTC. Translating gives CASSFQRGGDEQYF.

The chain joins TRBV7-2 to TRBJ1-2; the D is unclear. V was trimmed by 1 base and J by 3 bases, leaving 9 bases between them. Germline CDR1 is SGHTA and CDR2 is FQGNSA. The CDR3 length is 14 residues. CDR3 sequence: CASSLVRWDYGYTF. The CDR3 nucleotides are TGTGCCAGCAGCTTAGTAAGATGGGACTATGGCTACACCTTC. The complete variable domain, with remaining parts taken from reference TRBV7-2 and TRBJ1-2, reads GAGVSQSPSNKVTEKGKDVELRCDPISGHTALYWYRQSLGQGLEFLIYFQGNSAPDKSGLPSDRFSAERTGGSVSTLTIQRTQQEDSAVYLCASSLVRWDYGYTFGSGTRLTVV.